The rows below give T cell receptor beta chains drawn from one sample of a study of T cells expressing NK-cell markers. TCRdb reprocessed the 5' RACE reads, with one entry per CDR3 protein and no DNA. Its clone listing holds 300,000 to 500,000 distinct CDR3 sequences. Sequencing input: blood T cells: a sorted CD56 or NKG2C T cell subset, CD4+ or CD8+ T cells, or bulk PBMC T cells (not recorded which). The receptor source for this set is a woman between 50 and 59 years old in good health. Both conserved end residues are part of each CDR3.

v_gene: TRBV11-3
j_gene: TRBJ2-3
CDR3aa: CASSNERATDTQYF

v_gene: TRBV19
j_gene: TRBJ2-7
CDR3aa: CASSVSGGGEQYF

v_gene: TRBV10-1
j_gene: TRBJ2-1
CDR3aa: CASSVSTSGYYNEQFF

v_gene: TRBV3-1
j_gene: TRBJ2-7
CDR3aa: CASSQEPGPPYEQYF

v_gene: TRBV28
j_gene: TRBJ1-6
CDR3aa: CASSFGDRGTLHF

v_gene: TRBV6-2/TRBV6-3
j_gene: TRBJ2-7
CDR3aa: CASSQLGLAGGEGSEQYF

v_gene: TRBV5-5
j_gene: TRBJ2-3
CDR3aa: CASSLGTVSGRSSTDTQYF

v_gene: TRBV5-6
j_gene: TRBJ1-5
CDR3aa: CASSLGGGTEGNQPQHF

v_gene: TRBV24-1
j_gene: TRBJ2-7
CDR3aa: CATSDGGPAYEQYF

v_gene: TRBV27
j_gene: TRBJ2-7
CDR3aa: CASRPGDIYEQYF

v_gene: TRBV4-1
j_gene: TRBJ2-4
CDR3aa: CASSQDRVGINIQYF

v_gene: TRBV30
j_gene: TRBJ2-1
CDR3aa: CAWQILAGDLYNEQFF

v_gene: TRBV7-9
j_gene: TRBJ1-2
CDR3aa: CASSPTETHGYTF

v_gene: TRBV5-5
j_gene: TRBJ2-3
CDR3aa: CASSSTGNTVTDTQYF

v_gene: TRBV29-1
j_gene: TRBJ2-1
CDR3aa: CSVIGVAGADEQFF

v_gene: TRBV19
j_gene: TRBJ2-1
CDR3aa: CASSRQGRTSGFEQFF

v_gene: TRBV19
j_gene: TRBJ1-3
CDR3aa: CASSEGVSGNTIYF

v_gene: TRBV3-1
j_gene: TRBJ1-1
CDR3aa: CASSHMTGGSTEAFF

v_gene: TRBV24-1
j_gene: TRBJ1-2
CDR3aa: CATSLTGSPDGYTF

v_gene: TRBV11-2
j_gene: TRBJ2-7
CDR3aa: CASSFREDGIYEQYF

v_gene: TRBV5-1
j_gene: TRBJ2-1
CDR3aa: CASSLGARSHNEQFF

v_gene: TRBV10-3
j_gene: TRBJ2-5
CDR3aa: CAINTGKQETQYF

v_gene: TRBV7-7
j_gene: TRBJ2-2
CDR3aa: CASSLNHKGTGELFF

v_gene: TRBV7-9
j_gene: TRBJ2-3
CDR3aa: CASSLARGENTQYF

v_gene: TRBV27
j_gene: TRBJ2-2
CDR3aa: CASKEVTGELFF

v_gene: TRBV29-1
j_gene: TRBJ2-1
CDR3aa: CSVDRVRSYNEQFF

v_gene: TRBV3-1
j_gene: TRBJ1-4
CDR3aa: CASSQEGRGKLFF

v_gene: TRBV6-1
j_gene: TRBJ1-5
CDR3aa: CASSGGPGLNQPQHF

v_gene: TRBV5-1
j_gene: TRBJ2-4
CDR3aa: CASSRGTSGLKNIQYF

v_gene: TRBV5-6
j_gene: TRBJ2-5
CDR3aa: CASSFQGEETQYF

v_gene: TRBV15
j_gene: TRBJ2-1
CDR3aa: CATSRSGAGEMFF

v_gene: TRBV12-3/TRBV12-4
j_gene: TRBJ2-1
CDR3aa: CASSLLSGILPEQFF

v_gene: TRBV4-1
j_gene: TRBJ1-1
CDR3aa: CASSQGGGRGTEAFF

v_gene: TRBV12-3/TRBV12-4
j_gene: TRBJ1-5
CDR3aa: CASSPPGRLNQPQHF

v_gene: TRBV12-3/TRBV12-4
j_gene: TRBJ1-5
CDR3aa: CASSFLGAGEQPQHF

v_gene: TRBV24-1
j_gene: TRBJ2-1
CDR3aa: CATSRAGGGNEQFF